This T cell receptor (beta chain) was sequenced in a study of T cell responses to AZD1222 COVID-19 vaccine. Study results and limitations: Spike-specific TCR breadth and depth were elevated following two AZD1222 doses. Only a handful of individuals given AZD1222 were seropositive at baseline. CD4 TCRs associated with vaccination spanned spike, dominating at 160-218 and 743-854.

A remark on this clone: The antigen is undetermined.

Germline V lookup: CDR1 GTSNPN, CDR2 SVGIG (reference sequence). This CDR3 is 15 amino acids long. J gave up 6 bases and V 2 bases, and 10 bases lay outside the gene matches. Produced via immunoSEQ multiplex PCR; TCRdb's table is partial and in-frame only. The table includes 100,000 to 150,000 clones, around 92% detected once. This sequence originates from an adult in good health. The chain uses TRBV30 and TRBJ2-7; 10 bases match TRBD1. This material consisted of peripheral blood, taken on day 0 of AZD1222 vaccination. CDR3: CAWSILTGGLTEQYF. The CDR3 DNA reads as TGTGCCTGGAGTATCCTGACAGGGGGCCTAACCGAGCAGTACTTC.